Sequencing of this T cell receptor beta chain was carried out in a study of patients and donors after allogeneic stem cell transplantation. TCRdb called the RT-PCR reads again in MiXCR, with one record for every CDR3 protein. The sample comprises roughly 960,000 distinct CDR3 sequences, about a sixth of which are singletons, and around 6% rests with the top ten. The CDR3 is 17 amino acids. Germline values: CDR1 SGHVS, CDR2 FNYEAQ. After removal of 1 base from V and 6 bases from J, the junction contained 14 bases not matched to a gene. Input material: blood, either unsorted or a sorted T cell fraction (not recorded which). This chain links TRBV7-6 with TRBJ1-2; 7 positions agree with TRBD1. The sequence was obtained from a human donor who was either an allogeneic HSCT recipient or a stem cell or donor lymphocyte infusion donor (not recorded which). It is not recorded whose cells these are; they may come from a transplant donor. CDR3 nucleotide sequence: TGTGCCAGCAGCTTAGGGCCCTTCGGACAGGATTATGATGGCTACACCTTC. Residues: CASSLGPFGQDYDGYTF.